A single sample is the source of the 10 T cell receptor beta chains below, sequenced in a study of blood T cell repertoires in COVID-19. TCRdb's table, derived via immunoSEQ multiplex PCR, lists solely in-frame clones and lacks some. The table lists 350,000 to 400,000 clones, less than 90% of them singletons. Sequenced: peripheral blood. These receptors came from a woman aged 55-70 years with COVID-19, enrolled during active disease.

In its sample, this clone was seen a few times. The chain recombines TRBV5-1 with TRBJ2-5; 12 bases map to TRBD2. J was trimmed by 2 bases and V by 6 bases; bases with no gene match: 11. This CDR3 spans 17 amino acids. Germline values: CDR1 SGHRS, CDR2 YFSETQ. CDR3 sequence: CASIQGTSGGLQETQYF. The CDR3 DNA follows: TGCGCCAGCATCCAGGGTACTAGCGGGGGGCTACAAGAGACCCAGTACTTC.

The chain uses TRBV5-6 and TRBJ1-3; 8 nucleotides line up with TRBD1. The length of the CDR3 is 14 residues. The J segment lost 4 bases and the V segment lost 1 base, leaving 1 base of the junction unmatched. Germline CDR1 is SGHDT and CDR2 is YYEEEE. The CDR3 DNA reads as TGTGCCAGCAGCTTGACAGGGGGAGGAAACACCATATATTTT. Translation: CASSLTGGGNTIYF.

This chain uses TRBV4-3 with TRBJ1-4; D perhaps matches TRBD1 (6 bases). The CDR3 length is 16 residues. V was shortened by 0 bases and J by 11 bases, with 19 bases between the two germline ends. Germline V CDR1 and CDR2: LGHNA, YSLEER. The CDR3 sequence: CASSQERAGGGVKLFF. In nucleotides, the CDR3 is TGCGCCAGCAGCCAAGAGAGGGCAGGCGGGGGCGTGAAACTGTTTTTT.

The chain uses TRBV14 and TRBJ1-1; no firm D call. Trimming removed 0 bases from V and 2 bases from J, with 13 bases in between. The CDR3 length is 16 residues. Germline values: CDR1 SGHDN, CDR2 FVKESK. CDR3 bases: TGTGCCAGCAGCCAAGAAGGAGGTCGGGGTAACACTGAAGCTTTCTTT. As protein: CASSQEGGRGNTEAFF.

The V call is TRBV5-4, the J call TRBJ1-6; the D gene is possibly TRBD1 (6 bases). The length of the CDR3 is 15 residues. From germline, CDR1 is SGHNT and CDR2 YYREEE (reference sequence). V gave up 0 bases and J gave up 10 bases, with 14 bases separating them. This CDR3 reads CASSLDRALGSPLHF. DNA of the CDR3: TGTGCCAGCAGCTTGGACAGGGCATTGGGGTCACCCCTCCACTTT.

The chain joins TRBV5-8 to TRBJ1-2; D unclear. Germline CDR1 reads SGHTS; CDR2 reads YDEGEE. CDR3 length: 13 residues. The germline V and J ends were trimmed by 4 bases and 7 bases, with 14 bases remaining between them. CDR3 loop: CASSRIGLGGYTF. CDR3 nucleotides: TGTGCCAGCAGCCGGATCGGTCTAGGTGGCTACACCTTC.

The rearrangement uses TRBV7-7 and TRBJ2-5, with 15 bases identical to TRBD2. J lost 4 bases, V lost 3 bases, and 3 bases had no gene match. The CDR3 totals 16 residues. Germline CDR1 reads SSHAT; CDR2 reads FNYEAQ (reference sequence). The chain's CDR3 is CASSLGLAGGGETQYF. The DNA of the CDR3 is TGTGCCAGCAGCTTGGGACTAGCGGGGGGTGGAGAGACCCAGTACTTC.

This clone has just a few counts. The J gene is TRBJ2-3, the V gene TRBV9; 12 positions match TRBD2. This CDR3 is 19 amino acids long. Losses at the gene ends were 3 bases for V and 0 bases for J; bases not matched to a gene: 11. CDR1 is SGDLS and CDR2 is YYNGEE in the germline V gene. This CDR3 reads CASSDPFWTSGASTDTQYF. The CDR3 bases are TGTGCCAGCAGCGACCCCTTTTGGACTAGCGGGGCTAGCACAGATACGCAGTATTTT.

The gene calls are TRBV5-1 and TRBJ1-1; 9 positions agree with TRBD1. V trimming: 4 bases; J trimming: 0 bases; junction bases outside the gene matches: 7. Per germline, CDR1 SGHRS and CDR2 YFSETQ. The CDR3 sequence is 16 residues long. CDR3 region: CASSLTGGEVNTEAFF. DNA for the CDR3: TGCGCCAGCAGCCTAACAGGGGGCGAAGTGAACACTGAAGCTTTCTTT.

V and J are TRBV9 and TRBJ1-3; a possible D gene is TRBD1 (5 bases). This CDR3 is 15 amino acids long. Germline lookup yields CDR1 SGDLS and CDR2 YYNGEE. Trimming cost V 3 bases and J 0 bases, with 10 bases left between them. The DNA for the CDR3 is TGTGCCAGCAGCGAACAGGATTTCTCTGGAAACACCATATATTTT. This translates into CASSEQDFSGNTIYF.